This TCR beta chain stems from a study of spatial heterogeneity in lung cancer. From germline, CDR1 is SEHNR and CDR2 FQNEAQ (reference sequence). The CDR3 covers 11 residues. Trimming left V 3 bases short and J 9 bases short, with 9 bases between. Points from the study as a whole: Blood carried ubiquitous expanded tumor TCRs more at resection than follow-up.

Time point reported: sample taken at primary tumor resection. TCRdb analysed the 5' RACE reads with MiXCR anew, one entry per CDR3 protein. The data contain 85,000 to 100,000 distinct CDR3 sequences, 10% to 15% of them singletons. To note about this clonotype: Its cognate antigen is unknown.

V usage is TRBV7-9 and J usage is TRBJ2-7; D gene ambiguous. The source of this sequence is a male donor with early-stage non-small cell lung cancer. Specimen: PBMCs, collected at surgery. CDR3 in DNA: TGTGCCAGCAGCTTCGACCGGGCGCAGTACTTC. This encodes CASSFDRAQYF.